A few counts support the clone carrying this T cell receptor (beta chain). What it binds is unknown. The germline V gene has CDR1 MNHEY and CDR2 SVGAGI. V gave up 3 bases and J gave up 4 bases, with 12 bases separating them. The CDR3 loop spans 14 amino acids. The PCR had 60 Vbeta and 13 Jbeta primers. Only in-frame clones appear in the TCRdb table, and some are missing; sequencing was by immunoSEQ multiplex PCR. The sample lists over 90,000 clones; more than 70% were seen once. These data originate in a study of cytomegalovirus exposure and HLA in healthy donors. Findings of the study overall: A few CMV-associated chains were confirmed in vitro to be specific for CMV antigens. Reportedly, cytomegalovirus status was diagnosed with high sensitivity and specificity.

The clonotype was recovered from a male donor in good health and CMV-seropositive. The chain employs TRBV6-5 and TRBJ1-2, with D unclear. The sequenced sample consisted of PBMCs. The CDR3: CASSYGRGGYGYTF. The CDR3 region has the DNA TGTGCCAGCAGTTATGGTCGGGGAGGCTATGGCTACACCTTC.